Listed below are T cell receptor beta chains from one sample, sequenced in a study of shared clonotypes between healthy human individuals. Produced via immunoSEQ multiplex PCR; TCRdb's table is partial and in-frame only. The data show approximately 2.3 million clones, approximately 95% seen once. The sample comprised naive CD4+ T cells from PBMCs. All receptors derive from a man between 18 and 35 years old in good health. Some clones in this sample may be carry-over from other donors' samples. Each CDR3 is given with its conserved first and last residue. The D gene is left open where the match is weak. A row's size may be missing; if present it is once, few, many or a size class.

>TRBJ1-1|TRBV2|NA|NA|14
CASRQDRMNTEAFF
TGTGCCAGCAGGCAAGACAGGATGAACACTGAAGCTTTCTTT
>TRBJ2-3|TRBV7-9|NA|NA|12
CASSQQQDTQYF
TGTGCCAGCAGCCAACAACAGGATACGCAGTATTTT
>TRBJ2-5|TRBV29-1|NA|NA|11
CSVEKTETQYF
TGCAGCGTTGAAAAGACAGAGACCCAGTACTTC
>TRBJ1-1|TRBV6-5|NA|NA|15
CASSPWGGPNTEAFF
TGTGCCAGCAGCCCTTGGGGGGGCCCGAACACTGAAGCTTTCTTT
>TRBJ1-4|TRBV29-1|few|NA|11
CSVLRNEKLFF
TGCAGCGTCCTCCGGAATGAAAAACTGTTTTTT
>TRBJ2-1|TRBV19|NA|NA|15
CASKPGQQRYNEQFF
TGTGCCAGTAAACCCGGACAGCAAAGGTACAATGAGCAGTTCTTC
>TRBJ2-7|TRBV18|once|NA|14
CASSEGSSSYEQYF
TGTGCCAGCTCAGAGGGCAGCAGCTCCTACGAGCAGTACTTC
>TRBJ2-5|TRBV7-2|NA|TRBD2|16
CASSLLGGLVGETQYF
TGTGCCAGCAGCTTATTAGGGGGACTAGTCGGAGAGACCCAGTACTTC
>TRBJ2-3|TRBV30|NA|TRBD2|14
CAWSEGGSTDTQYF
TGTGCCTGGAGTGAGGGCGGGAGTACAGATACGCAGTATTTT
>TRBJ1-3|TRBV28|NA|TRBD1|15
CASSIQGAPGNTIYF
TGTGCCAGCAGCATTCAGGGGGCGCCCGGAAACACCATATATTTT
>TRBJ2-7|TRBV29-1|NA|NA|12
CSVGQGLREQYF
TGCAGCGTTGGTCAGGGCTTAAGGGAGCAGTACTTC
>TRBJ1-5|TRBV2|NA|TRBD1|16
CASSGQGARSNQPQHF
TGTGCCAGCAGCGGACAGGGGGCGCGGAGCAATCAGCCCCAGCATTTT
>TRBJ2-3|TRBV19|NA|NA|13
CASSNGLTDTQYF
TGTGCCAGTAGTAACGGACTCACAGATACGCAGTATTTT
>TRBJ1-1|TRBV29-1|NA|NA|12
CISDEVNTEAFF
TGCATTTCAGACGAGGTGAACACTGAAGCTTTCTTT
>TRBJ2-5|TRBV9|NA|NA|14
CASSVGTAQETQYF
TGTGCCAGCAGCGTAGGTACAGCCCAAGAGACCCAGTACTTC
>TRBJ2-3|TRBV19|NA|TRBD2|14
CASSIRWGGDTQYF
TGTGCCAGTAGTATTAGGTGGGGGGGAGATACGCAGTATTTT
>TRBJ2-3|TRBV6-1|NA|TRBD2|14
CASRALAGADTQYF
TGTGCCAGCAGAGCGCTAGCGGGAGCGGATACGCAGTATTTT
>TRBJ2-6|TRBV28|NA|NA|17
CASSLQRVGSGANVLTF
TGTGCCAGCAGTTTACAAAGGGTAGGGTCTGGGGCCAACGTCCTGACTTTC
>TRBJ2-7|TRBV28|once|NA|12
CASSFGTYEQYF
TGTGCCAGCAGTTTCGGGACTTACGAGCAGTACTTC
>TRBJ1-5|TRBV28|few|NA|12
CASSPVNQPQHF
TGTGCCAGCAGTCCGGTCAATCAGCCCCAGCATTTT
>TRBJ2-2|TRBV4-3|NA|NA|13
CASSQDRAGELFF
TGCGCCAGCAGCCAAGATAGGGCCGGGGAGCTGTTTTTT
>TRBJ2-2|TRBV6-4|NA|NA|16
CASRAGTHPSPGELFF
TGTGCCAGCAGGGCCGGGACGCACCCTTCACCCGGGGAGCTGTTTTTT
>TRBJ1-5|TRBV6-1|NA|NA|14
CASSESFISVTQHF
TGTGCCAGCAGTGAATCTTTTATTTCAGTGACCCAGCATTTT
>TRBJ2-1|TRBV6-5|NA|TRBD2|15
CASSYSLAGVNEQFF
TGTGCCAGCAGTTACTCACTAGCGGGAGTCAATGAGCAGTTCTTC
>TRBJ2-3|TRBV14|NA|NA|12
CASSQGRDTQYF
TGTGCCAGCAGCCAAGGTCGGGATACGCAGTATTTT
>TRBJ2-1|TRBV7-8|NA|TRBD1|17
CASSPSGRTGSYNEQFF
TGTGCCAGCAGCCCCAGTGGAAGGACAGGGTCCTACAATGAGCAGTTCTTC
>TRBJ2-1|TRBV7-3|NA|TRBD1|15
CASSRDRGLQNEQFF
TGTGCCAGCAGCCGCGACAGGGGGCTACAGAATGAGCAGTTCTTC
>TRBJ2-1|TRBV28|NA|TRBD2|16
CASSLGLAGGRYEQFF
TGTGCCAGCAGTTTGGGACTAGCGGGAGGGCGGTATGAGCAGTTCTTC
>TRBJ2-3|TRBV12-5|NA|NA|11
CASGSGDTQYF
TGTGCTAGTGGCTCCGGCGATACGCAGTATTTT
>TRBJ1-2|TRBV15|NA|NA|13
CATSRSLVWGYTF
TGTGCCACCAGCAGAAGCCTGGTGTGGGGCTACACCTTC
>TRBJ2-1|TRBV30|NA|NA|16
CAWSVLPGAWGNEQFF
TGTGCCTGGAGTGTACTTCCGGGGGCCTGGGGCAATGAGCAGTTCTTC
>TRBJ2-1|TRBV4-3|NA|NA|15
CASSQESGVYNEQFF
TGCGCCAGCAGCCAAGAAAGCGGTGTCTACAATGAGCAGTTCTTC
>TRBJ2-2|TRBV15|NA|NA|14
CATSTASPGGELFF
TGTGCCACCAGCACGGCTTCTCCGGGCGGGGAGCTGTTTTTT
>TRBJ2-2|TRBV7-2|NA|TRBD1|14
CASSFRQGVGELFF
TGTGCCAGCAGCTTCCGACAGGGTGTGGGGGAGCTGTTTTTT
>TRBJ2-3|TRBV7-2|NA|NA|15
CASSRGATSTDTQYF
TGTGCCAGCAGCCGAGGAGCTACTAGCACAGATACGCAGTATTTT
>TRBJ2-7|TRBV28|NA|NA|10
CASSDEEQYF
TGTGCCAGCAGTGACGAGGAGCAGTACTTC
>TRBJ2-5|TRBV5-1|once|TRBD2|15
CASSWAGTKQETQYF
TGCGCCAGCAGCTGGGCTGGGACTAAACAAGAGACCCAGTACTTC
>TRBJ2-4|TRBV9|NA|NA|16
CASSQNPVGAKNIQYF
TGTGCCAGCAGCCAAAACCCTGTCGGGGCCAAAAACATTCAGTACTTC
>TRBJ2-7|TRBV6-1|NA|TRBD1|14
CASSSGQGASEQYF
TGTGCCAGCAGTTCCGGACAGGGGGCTTCCGAGCAGTACTTC
>TRBJ2-1|TRBV5-1|NA|NA|15
CASKPSGPSYNEQFF
TGCGCCAGCAAACCCTCGGGACCGTCCTACAATGAGCAGTTCTTC